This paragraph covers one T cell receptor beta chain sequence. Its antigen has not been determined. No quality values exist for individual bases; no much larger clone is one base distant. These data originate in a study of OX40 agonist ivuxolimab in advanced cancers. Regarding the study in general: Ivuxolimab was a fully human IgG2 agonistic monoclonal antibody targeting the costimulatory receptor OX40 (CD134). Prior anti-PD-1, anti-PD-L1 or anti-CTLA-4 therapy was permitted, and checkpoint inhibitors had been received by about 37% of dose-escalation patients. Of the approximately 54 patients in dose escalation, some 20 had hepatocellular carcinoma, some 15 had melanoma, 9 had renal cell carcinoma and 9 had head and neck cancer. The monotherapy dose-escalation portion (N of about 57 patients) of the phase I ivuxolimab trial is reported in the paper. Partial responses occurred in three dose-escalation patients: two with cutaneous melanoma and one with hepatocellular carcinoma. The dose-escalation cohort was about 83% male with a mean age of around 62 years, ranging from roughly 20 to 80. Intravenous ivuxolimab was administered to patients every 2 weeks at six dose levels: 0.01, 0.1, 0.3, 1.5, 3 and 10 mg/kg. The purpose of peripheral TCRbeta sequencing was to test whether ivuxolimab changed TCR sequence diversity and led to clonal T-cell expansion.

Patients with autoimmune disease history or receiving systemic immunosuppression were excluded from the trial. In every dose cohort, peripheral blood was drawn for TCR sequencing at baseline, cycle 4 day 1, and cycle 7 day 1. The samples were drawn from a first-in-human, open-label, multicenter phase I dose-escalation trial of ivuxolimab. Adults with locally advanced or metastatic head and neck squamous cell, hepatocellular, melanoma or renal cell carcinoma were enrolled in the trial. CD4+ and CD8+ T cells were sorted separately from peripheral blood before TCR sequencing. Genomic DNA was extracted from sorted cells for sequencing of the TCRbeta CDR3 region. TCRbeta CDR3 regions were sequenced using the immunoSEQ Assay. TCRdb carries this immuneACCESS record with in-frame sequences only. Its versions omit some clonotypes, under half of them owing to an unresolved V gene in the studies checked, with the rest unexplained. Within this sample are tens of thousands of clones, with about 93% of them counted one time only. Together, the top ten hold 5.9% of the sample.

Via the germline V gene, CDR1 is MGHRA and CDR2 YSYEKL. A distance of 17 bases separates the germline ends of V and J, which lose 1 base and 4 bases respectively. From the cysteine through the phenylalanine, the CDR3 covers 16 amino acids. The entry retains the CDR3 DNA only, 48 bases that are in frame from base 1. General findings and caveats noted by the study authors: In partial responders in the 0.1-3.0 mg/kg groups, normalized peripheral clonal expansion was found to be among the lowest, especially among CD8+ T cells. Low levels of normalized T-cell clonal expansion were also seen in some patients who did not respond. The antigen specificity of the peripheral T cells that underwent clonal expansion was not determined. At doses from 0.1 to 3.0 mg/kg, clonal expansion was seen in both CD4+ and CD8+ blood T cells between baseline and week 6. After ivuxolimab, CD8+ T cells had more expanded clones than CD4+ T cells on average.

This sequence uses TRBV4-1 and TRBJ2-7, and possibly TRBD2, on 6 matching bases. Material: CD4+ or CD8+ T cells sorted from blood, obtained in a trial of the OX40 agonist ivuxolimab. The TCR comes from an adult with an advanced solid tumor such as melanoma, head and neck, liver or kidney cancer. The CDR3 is CASSQAAGPQTYEQYF. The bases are TGCGCCAGCAGCCAAGCGGCGGGACCCCAGACATACGAGCAGTACTTC.